Included here is one T cell receptor (beta chain) sequence, with context. Its specificity is unknown. These data come from a study of cytomegalovirus exposure and HLA in healthy donors. Whole-study findings and limits: Presence/absence analyses supposed approximately even sequencing depth among donors.

The CDR3 runs 14 residues. Germline trimming cut 3 bases from V and 4 bases from J; bases unmatched to any gene: 1. Germline V gives CDR1 SGHVS, CDR2 FNYEAQ. The PCR employed 60 Vbeta primers together with 13 Jbeta primers. Using immunoSEQ multiplex PCR, the repertoire was profiled, and TCRdb retains in-frame clones only, with some absent. The table records 150,000 to 200,000 clones, 80% of them present only once. V is TRBV7-6 and J is TRBJ1-3; 9 positions match TRBD1. The TCR originated in a woman in her thirties in good health and CMV-seronegative. What was sequenced was PBMCs. For the CDR3, the DNA is TGTGCCAGCAGCTTCGACAGGGGGGGAAACACCATATATTTT. Protein sequence: CASSFDRGGNTIYF.